This T cell receptor beta chain stems from a study of T cell repertoires in cytomegalovirus infection (dated by TCRdb to between 2019 and 2020). Study-level background: Recently identified HLA-C-restricted CMV epitopes, whose presentation resists viral immunomodulation, were targeted by peptide stimulations together with well-studied HLA-B-restricted epitopes. Donor HLA type was relevant to the analysis, because carriage of CMV infection together with the matching HLA type was indicated by public TCR beta signatures. Paper-wide results and their limitations: The ex vivo response was dominated by HLA-C-restricted CMV-specific TCR beta clonotypes, and the single most frequent clonotype in two of eight donors was supplied by these HLA-C-restricted clonotypes. Carriers of CMV infection plus the relevant HLA type were discriminated by the cumulative frequency of public TCR beta family members in the study cohort and in an independent approximately 360-donor cohort.

Comment on this clonotype: The antigen this receptor binds is unknown. Base qualities are not recorded, but no much larger clone differs from it by a single base.

The reads were generated on an Illumina HiSeq 1500. TCRdb trimmed public reads at Q25 via fastp, called clones via MiXCR and kept in-frame beta chains. A single entry per CDR3 protein holds the most common genes and DNA from its merged rows. This sample gives some 940,000 distinct CDR3 sequences in total; roughly 30% of them show up just once. Of the sample, about an eighth is held by the ten largest clones. This specimen's treatment or condition label, interpreted: in vitro stimulation with specific CMV peptide epitopes to enrich CMV-specific T cells. The junction shows trimming of 2 bases on V and 2 bases on J, plus 8 bases between the germline ends. Taken from cysteine to phenylalanine, the CDR3 has 13 residues. The entry retains the CDR3 DNA only, 39 bases that are in frame from base 1. Reading the germline V gene gives CDR1 SQVTM and CDR2 ANQGSEA.

The TCR comes from a human donor in good health (CMV status not recorded). Some clones in this sample may be carry-over from other donors' samples. Sequencing used cultured CD8+ T cells from PBMCs, obtained from culture after CMV antigen stimulation. The sequence joins TRBV29-1 to TRBJ2-3; the D gene lacks a confident call. Here is the DNA: TGCAGCGTTGAACTAGAATTCACAGATACGCAGTATTTT. Its protein product is CSVELEFTDTQYF.